This TCR beta chain was documented in a study of vaccination effects on CD4 cells after COVID-19. This clone was counted a single time. Antigen specificity is unknown. Before any sequencing was done, the ViraFEST assay used viral peptide pools to expand antigen-specific CD4+ T cells. Researchers isolated CD4+ T cells once less than twelve days of culture had elapsed. None of the vaccinated had previously contracted SARS-CoV-2, and their nucleocapsid antibodies tested negative. It was with roughly 9.5 IU/ml IL-2 and 9.5 to 10 ug/ml peptides that some 1.9 million PBMC per well were cultured. TCRdb's copy holds only in-frame clones and misses some; the assay was immunoSEQ multiplex PCR. The sample lists 20,000 to 30,000 clones; about two thirds were seen once. The CDR3 has 13 amino acids. The J segment lost 3 bases and the V segment lost 6 bases, leaving 5 bases of the junction unmatched. Germline V CDR1 and CDR2: MGHRA, YSYEKL.

The clonotype originates from a human donor who received a COVID-19 vaccine. This sample comprised CD4+ T cells from PBMCs cultured with SARS-CoV-2 spike peptides, obtained before COVID-19 vaccination. V gene TRBV4-1 combines with J gene TRBJ2-7; 7 nucleotides match TRBD1. CDR3 in amino acids: CASSSGTVYEQYF. Written as DNA, the CDR3 is TGCGCCAGCAGTTCCGGGACAGTCTACGAGCAGTACTTC.